Following are 10 T cell receptor beta chains from one sample sequenced in a study of T cell responses to AZD1222 COVID-19 vaccine (dated by TCRdb to the early 2020s). The receptor library was made with the immunoSEQ multiplex PCR assay. TCRdb holds this immuneACCESS table with in-frame rearrangements only. Some clones are missing; in checked studies, unresolved V genes explain under half, and the rest has no known cause. The sample records about 130,000 clones, roughly 94% of which are singletons. Jointly, the top ten make up around 7% of the sample. The label giving this sample's time point can be read as: baseline before first vaccination. This sample comprised peripheral blood, obtained on day 0 of AZD1222 vaccination. These receptor sequences come from an adult in good health.

The chain has TRBV9 and TRBJ1-6; maybe TRBD1 (5 bases). The CDR3 has 16 amino acids. The germline V gene encodes CDR1 SGDLS and CDR2 YYNGEE. Trimming pared 4 bases from V and 10 bases from J, leaving 21 bases between. This CDR3 reads CASSPQADGALSPLHF. The CDR3 coding sequence is TGTGCCAGCAGCCCGCAAGCGGACGGGGCTCTCTCACCCCTCCACTTT.

This chain links TRBV9 with TRBJ2-5, with 7 bases that match TRBD1. CDR1 and CDR2 (germline): SGDLS, YYNGEE. Unmatched junction bases numbered 5, after V lost 2 bases and J lost 1 base. The CDR3 loop spans 15 amino acids. Here the CDR3 reads CASSVATGTQETQYF. DNA of the CDR3: TGTGCCAGCAGCGTCGCGACAGGGACCCAAGAGACCCAGTACTTC.

This rearrangement joins TRBV18 to TRBJ2-5; D gene unclear. CDR1 is KGHSH, CDR2 LQKENI, per germline. Trimming shortened V by 1 base and J by 1 base, and 13 bases separated the two germline ends. The CDR3 contains 16 residues. The CDR3 sequence: CASSPRSIRAQETQYF. In nucleotides, the CDR3 is TGTGCCAGCTCACCACGCAGCATACGGGCCCAAGAGACCCAGTACTTC.

The chain is built from TRBV11-1 and TRBJ2-7; TRBD1 matches 11 bases. The CDR3 extends over 14 amino acids. Germline V gene data show CDR1 as SGHAT and CDR2 as FQDESV (reference sequence). J was trimmed by 4 bases and V by 4 bases; bases with no gene match: 3. The CDR3 sequence is CASSWTGGEYEQYF. CDR3 bases: TGTGCCAGCAGCTGGACAGGGGGCGAGTACGAGCAGTACTTC.

The gene calls are TRBV29-1 and TRBJ2-7, with 7 bases lining up with TRBD1. Per germline, CDR1 SQVTM and CDR2 ANQGSEA. Unmatched junction bases numbered 4, after V lost 5 bases and J lost 6 bases. There are 11 residues in the CDR3. CDR3 sequence (DNA): TGCAGCGTTACAGACAGGGCCGAGCAGTACTTC. Translating gives CSVTDRAEQYF.

This clone is a singleton in its sample. The chain uses TRBV10-2 and TRBJ2-1; D is perhaps TRBD1 (6 bases). The CDR3 is 14 residues long. Trimming stripped 5 bases from V and 9 bases from J, with 17 bases between. The V gene's germline CDR1 is WSHSY and CDR2 SAAADI. CDR3 in amino acids: CASSKGGATGEQFF. CDR3 in DNA: TGCGCCAGCAGTAAAGGGGGAGCCACCGGTGAGCAGTTCTTC.

V and J are TRBV2 and TRBJ2-1; D is unclear. This CDR3 is 14 amino acids long. V was trimmed by 2 bases and J by 3 bases, leaving 8 bases between them. CDR1 and CDR2 from the germline V gene are SNHLY and FYNNEI. The CDR3 DNA follows: TGTGCCAGCAGTGAACGGGCTAGCTACAATGAGCAGTTCTTC. Protein sequence: CASSERASYNEQFF. Full variable domain (missing parts from reference TRBV2 and TRBJ2-1): EPEVTQTPSHQVTQMGQEVILRCVPISNHLYFYWYRQILGQKVEFLVSFYNNEISEKSEIFDDQFSVERPDGSNFTLKIRSTKLEDSAMYFCASSERASYNEQFFGPGTRLTVL.

The genes are TRBV5-1 and TRBJ1-2, with D perhaps TRBD1 (5 bases). The CDR3 is 12 residues long. Germline values: CDR1 SGHRS, CDR2 YFSETQ. Trimming cost V 3 bases and J 8 bases, with 11 bases left between them. In DNA, the CDR3 is TGCGCCAGCAGCTCGCCCCGGGGGGGCTACACCTTC. Its translation: CASSSPRGGYTF.

The chain is built from TRBV7-8 and TRBJ2-2, with 11 nucleotides matching TRBD1. The CDR3 sequence is 15 residues long. V shed 5 bases, J shed 4 bases, and the junction held 3 bases outside the gene matches. Germline values: CDR1 SGHVS, CDR2 FQNEAQ. The DNA for the CDR3 is TGTGCCAGCAGCCAGGGACAGGGGGGCACCGGGGAGCTGTTTTTT. It encodes CASSQGQGGTGELFF.

The chain joins TRBV5-5 to TRBJ2-7, with 10 bases lining up with TRBD2. J lost 3 bases, V lost 0 bases, and 3 bases had no gene match. CDR3 length: 15 amino acids. CDR1 and CDR2 from the germline V gene are SGHKS and YYEKEE (reference sequence). The CDR3 DNA follows: TGTGCCAGCAGCTTGGTAGCGGGAGGAATCTACGAGCAGTACTTC. Translated: CASSLVAGGIYEQYF.